These T cell receptor beta chains were read from a single sample in a study of T cell responses to AZD1222 COVID-19 vaccine. Repertoires were generated with immunoSEQ multiplex PCR, while TCRdb's copy carries only in-frame clones and drops some. The repertoire holds 110,000 or so clones, with around 88% as singletons. The input for sequencing was peripheral blood, taken 28 days after the second AZD1222 dose. The receptors derive from an adult who received the AZD1222 COVID-19 vaccine. Each CDR3 is given with its conserved first and last residue. A D gene is named only where the DNA matches it firmly. Size is stated for part of the rows, as once, few or many counts, or as a class when the clone is expanded.

J: TRBJ2-2
D: .
size: .
V: TRBV18
CDR3: CASSPLDRRIDTGELFF
DNA: TGTGCCAGCTCACCCCTGGACAGACGTATCGACACCGGGGAGCTGTTTTTT

J: TRBJ2-1
D: .
size: .
V: TRBV10-3
CDR3: CATSSGEQFF
DNA: TGTGCCACGTCCTCTGGTGAGCAGTTCTTC

J: TRBJ1-1
D: .
size: .
V: TRBV7-8
CDR3: CASSLVVGWTEAFF
DNA: TGTGCCAGCAGCTTAGTTGTAGGCTGGACTGAAGCTTTCTTT

J: TRBJ2-7
D: TRBD2
size: once
V: TRBV7-8
CDR3: CASSLASGTTTYEQYF
DNA: TGTGCCAGCAGCTTAGCGAGTGGGACTACTACCTACGAGCAGTACTTC

J: TRBJ1-1
D: .
size: few
V: TRBV18
CDR3: CASSPRTAMNTEAFF
DNA: TGTGCCAGCTCACCACGGACAGCAATGAACACTGAAGCTTTCTTT

J: TRBJ1-1
D: .
size: .
V: TRBV19
CDR3: CASSIASKGNTEAFF
DNA: TGTGCCAGTAGTATTGCTTCTAAGGGGAACACTGAAGCTTTCTTT

J: TRBJ1-2
D: .
size: few
V: TRBV20-1
CDR3: CSAAELRGYTF
DNA: TGCAGTGCTGCCGAATTGAGGGGCTACACCTTC

J: TRBJ1-5
D: .
size: .
V: TRBV5-5
CDR3: CASSLFSNQPQHF
DNA: TGTGCCAGCAGCTTGTTTAGCAATCAGCCCCAGCATTTT

J: TRBJ2-2
D: .
size: .
V: TRBV6-5
CDR3: CFSTGLNTGELFF
DNA: TGTTTCTCCACTGGACTGAACACCGGGGAGCTGTTTTTT

J: TRBJ1-1
D: .
size: .
V: TRBV11-2
CDR3: CASSEGRTEAFF
DNA: TGTGCCAGCAGCGAAGGGAGGACTGAAGCTTTCTTT

J: TRBJ1-1
D: .
size: .
V: TRBV3-1/TRBV3-2
CDR3: CASSFPNTEAFF
DNA: TGTGCCAGCAGTTTCCCGAACACTGAAGCTTTCTTT

J: TRBJ2-7
D: .
size: once
V: TRBV28
CDR3: CASTIPAPRAEQYF
DNA: TGTGCCAGCACCATTCCCGCCCCCAGGGCCGAGCAGTACTTC

J: TRBJ1-1
D: .
size: .
V: TRBV12-3/TRBV12-4
CDR3: CASSFRGFEAFF
DNA: TGTGCCAGCAGTTTCCGAGGGTTTGAAGCTTTCTTT

J: TRBJ2-7
D: TRBD1
size: .
V: TRBV6-5
CDR3: CATWTGSSYEQYF
DNA: TGTGCCACTTGGACAGGTAGCTCCTACGAGCAGTACTTC

J: TRBJ1-1
D: .
size: few
V: TRBV6-5
CDR3: CASSRDGLNEAFF
DNA: TGTGCCAGCAGCAGGGACGGACTAAACGAAGCTTTCTTT

J: TRBJ2-5
D: TRBD2
size: .
V: TRBV28
CDR3: CASSGNSGGRETQYF
DNA: TGTGCCAGCAGTGGCAATAGCGGGGGGAGGGAGACCCAGTACTTC

J: TRBJ2-3
D: .
size: .
V: TRBV27
CDR3: CASSPGEGRADTQYF
DNA: TGTGCCAGCTCCCCTGGGGAAGGGCGGGCAGATACGCAGTATTTT

J: TRBJ2-1
D: .
size: .
V: TRBV9
CDR3: CASSPLDNEQFF
DNA: TGTGCCAGCAGCCCACTGGACAATGAGCAGTTCTTC

J: TRBJ1-5
D: .
size: .
V: TRBV5-8
CDR3: CASSLAGGVGQPQHF
DNA: TGTGCCAGCAGCTTGGCGGGGGGGGTCGGTCAGCCCCAGCATTTT

J: TRBJ2-7
D: TRBD2
size: few
V: TRBV28
CDR3: CASRSIGGKISYEQYF
DNA: TGTGCCAGCAGAAGCATCGGGGGGAAGATCTCCTACGAGCAGTACTTC

J: TRBJ1-1
D: TRBD1
size: .
V: TRBV7-8
CDR3: CASSPRDRPQTTEAFF
DNA: TGTGCCAGCAGCCCCAGGGACAGACCTCAAACAACTGAAGCTTTCTTT

J: TRBJ2-7
D: TRBD1
size: .
V: TRBV5-5
CDR3: CASSSAGTDLYEQYF
DNA: TGTGCCAGCAGCTCCGCCGGGACAGACCTCTACGAGCAGTACTTC

J: TRBJ1-2
D: .
size: .
V: TRBV6-2/TRBV6-3
CDR3: CASSPGEYYGYTF
DNA: TGTGCCAGCAGCCCGGGGGAGTACTATGGCTACACCTTC

J: TRBJ1-1
D: .
size: .
V: TRBV4-3
CDR3: CASSQEGTGRNTEAFF
DNA: TGCGCCAGCAGCCAAGAGGGAACCGGGAGGAACACTGAAGCTTTCTTT

J: TRBJ2-2
D: .
size: once
V: TRBV4-2
CDR3: CASSQDTARELFF
DNA: TGTGCCAGCAGCCAAGATACAGCCCGGGAGCTGTTTTTT

J: TRBJ1-5
D: .
size: .
V: TRBV5-5
CDR3: CASSLEGGAYQPQHF
DNA: TGTGCCAGCAGCTTGGAGGGGGGTGCATATCAGCCCCAGCATTTT

J: TRBJ2-2
D: TRBD2
size: .
V: TRBV4-3
CDR3: CASSQVFLAGGLGGELFF
DNA: TGCGCCAGCAGCCAAGTCTTCCTAGCGGGGGGCCTGGGCGGGGAGCTGTTTTTT

J: TRBJ1-6
D: .
size: .
V: TRBV25-1
CDR3: CASASQFRDKDNSPLHF
DNA: TGTGCCAGCGCGTCCCAGTTCCGGGACAAAGATAATTCACCCCTCCACTTT

J: TRBJ2-4
D: .
size: .
V: TRBV28
CDR3: CASSFGLNIQYF
DNA: TGTGCCAGCAGTTTCGGATTGAACATTCAGTACTTC

J: TRBJ1-6
D: .
size: .
V: TRBV3-1/TRBV3-2
CDR3: CASSPSHSPLHF
DNA: TGTGCCAGCAGCCCCTCCCATTCACCCCTCCACTTT

J: TRBJ2-7
D: TRBD1
size: .
V: TRBV5-1
CDR3: CASSSRDRGRSNEQYF
DNA: TGCGCCAGCAGCTCCCGGGACAGGGGGCGTAGCAACGAGCAGTACTTC

J: TRBJ1-6
D: .
size: .
V: TRBV11-2
CDR3: CASSLILGNSPLHF
DNA: TGTGCCAGCAGCTTGATACTGGGGAATTCACCCCTCCACTTT

J: TRBJ1-1
D: .
size: .
V: TRBV23-1
CDR3: CASSQSGTTTEAFF
DNA: TGCGCCAGCAGTCAATCAGGGACGACAACTGAAGCTTTCTTT

J: TRBJ2-7
D: TRBD2
size: once
V: TRBV11-2
CDR3: CASSSDSGAYEQYF
DNA: TGTGCCAGCAGCTCGGATAGCGGGGCCTACGAGCAGTACTTC

J: TRBJ2-7
D: .
size: .
V: TRBV24-1
CDR3: CATGAAEKPYEQYF
DNA: TGTGCCACCGGGGCGGCGGAGAAGCCCTACGAGCAGTACTTC

J: TRBJ2-7
D: .
size: .
V: TRBV7-2
CDR3: CASSRPGAYEQYF
DNA: TGTGCCAGCAGCCGACCCGGGGCGTACGAGCAGTACTTC

J: TRBJ1-2
D: .
size: .
V: TRBV7-9
CDR3: CASSPPGKEGYGYTF
DNA: TGTGCCAGCAGCCCCCCAGGGAAGGAGGGCTATGGCTACACCTTC

J: TRBJ2-3
D: .
size: .
V: TRBV20-1
CDR3: CSAIDTSTDTQYF
DNA: TGCAGTGCTATTGACACTAGCACAGATACGCAGTATTTT

J: TRBJ1-1
D: .
size: .
V: TRBV5-1
CDR3: CASSLTRQTNTEAFF
DNA: TGCGCCAGCAGCTTGACTCGACAGACCAACACTGAAGCTTTCTTT

J: TRBJ2-1
D: TRBD1
size: once
V: TRBV7-9
CDR3: CASSARDRGPGYNEQFF
DNA: TGTGCCAGCAGCGCCCGGGACAGGGGGCCGGGGTACAATGAGCAGTTCTTC